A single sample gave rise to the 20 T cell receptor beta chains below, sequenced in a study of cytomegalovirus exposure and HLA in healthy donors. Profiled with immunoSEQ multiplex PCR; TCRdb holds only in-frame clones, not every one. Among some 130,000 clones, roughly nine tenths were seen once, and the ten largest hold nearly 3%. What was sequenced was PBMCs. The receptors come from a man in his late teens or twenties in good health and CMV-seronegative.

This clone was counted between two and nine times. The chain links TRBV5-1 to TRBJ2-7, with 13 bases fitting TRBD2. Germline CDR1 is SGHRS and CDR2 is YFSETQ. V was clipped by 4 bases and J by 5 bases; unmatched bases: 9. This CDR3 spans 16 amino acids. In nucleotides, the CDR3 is TGCGCCAGCAGCCGAGGACTAGCGGGAGAGCAGGACGAGCAGTACTTC. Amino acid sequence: CASSRGLAGEQDEQYF.

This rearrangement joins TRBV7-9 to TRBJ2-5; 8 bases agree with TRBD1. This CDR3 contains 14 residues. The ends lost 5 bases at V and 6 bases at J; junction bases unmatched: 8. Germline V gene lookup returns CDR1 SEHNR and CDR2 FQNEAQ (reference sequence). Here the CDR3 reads CASSAGQVGQTQYF. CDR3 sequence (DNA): TGTGCCAGCAGCGCGGGACAGGTGGGGCAGACCCAGTACTTC.

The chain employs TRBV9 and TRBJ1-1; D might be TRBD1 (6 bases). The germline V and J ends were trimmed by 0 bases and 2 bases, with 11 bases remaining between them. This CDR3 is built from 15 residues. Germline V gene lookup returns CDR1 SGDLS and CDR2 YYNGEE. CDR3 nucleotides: TGTGCCAGCAGCGTAGATTCAGGGGAAAACACTGAAGCTTTCTTT. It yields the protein CASSVDSGENTEAFF.

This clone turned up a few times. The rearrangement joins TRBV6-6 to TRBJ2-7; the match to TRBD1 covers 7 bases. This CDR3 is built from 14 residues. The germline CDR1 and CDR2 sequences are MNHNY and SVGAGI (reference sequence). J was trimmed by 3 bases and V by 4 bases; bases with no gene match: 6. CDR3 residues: CASSSGQRLYEQYF. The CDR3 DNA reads TGTGCCAGCAGTTCGGGACAGAGACTCTACGAGCAGTACTTC.

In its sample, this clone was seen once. CDR3 amino acids: CAWSGVVYNEQFF. The CDR3 bases are TGTGCCTGGTCGGGAGTAGTCTACAATGAGCAGTTCTTC. This rearrangement joins TRBV30 to TRBJ2-1; the D gene is possibly TRBD2 (6 bases). There are 13 residues in the CDR3. Trimming left V 5 bases short and J 3 bases short, with 11 bases between. Germline CDR1 and CDR2: GTSNPN and SVGIG (reference sequence). The full variable domain, completed using reference TRBV30 and TRBJ2-1, is SQTIHQWPATLVQPVGSPLSLECTVEGTSNPNLYWYRQAAGRGLQLLFYSVGIGQISSEVPQNLSASRPQDRQFILSSKKLLLSDSGFYLCAWSGVVYNEQFFGPGTRLTVL.

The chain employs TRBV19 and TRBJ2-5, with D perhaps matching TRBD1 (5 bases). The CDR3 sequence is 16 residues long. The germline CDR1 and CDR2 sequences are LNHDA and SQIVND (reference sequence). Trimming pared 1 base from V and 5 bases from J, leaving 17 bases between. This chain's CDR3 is CASSIGRGGVSETQYF. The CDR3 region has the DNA TGTGCCAGTAGTATAGGTAGGGGTGGGGTTTCGGAGACCCAGTACTTC.

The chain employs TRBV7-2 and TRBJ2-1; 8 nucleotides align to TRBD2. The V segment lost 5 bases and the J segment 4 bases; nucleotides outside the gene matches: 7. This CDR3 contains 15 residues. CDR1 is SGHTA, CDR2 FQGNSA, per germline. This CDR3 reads CASSQGLGRYNEQFF. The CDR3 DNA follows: TGTGCCAGCAGCCAGGGACTAGGGAGGTACAATGAGCAGTTCTTC.

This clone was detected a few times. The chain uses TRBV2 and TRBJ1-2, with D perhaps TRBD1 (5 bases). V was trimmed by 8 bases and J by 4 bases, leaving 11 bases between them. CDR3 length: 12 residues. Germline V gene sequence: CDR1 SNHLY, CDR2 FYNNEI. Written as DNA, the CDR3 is TGTGCCAGCCTAATGGGGCTCTATGGCTACACCTTC. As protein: CASLMGLYGYTF. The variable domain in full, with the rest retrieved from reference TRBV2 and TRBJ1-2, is EPEVTQTPSHQVTQMGQEVILRCVPISNHLYFYWYRQILGQKVEFLVSFYNNEISEKSEIFDDQFSVERPDGSNFTLKIRSTKLEDSAMYFCASLMGLYGYTFGSGTRLTVV.

CDR3 loop: CASSFRSGGAAETQYF. The CDR3 DNA sequence: TGTGCCAGCAGCTTTCGTAGCGGGGGGGCTGCAGAGACCCAGTACTTC. This chain links TRBV7-2 with TRBJ2-5, with TRBD2 matching 11 bases. There are 16 residues in the CDR3. The trim removed 3 bases at V and 4 bases at J, leaving 7 bases unmatched. Per the germline V gene, CDR1 is SGHTA and CDR2 is FQGNSA.

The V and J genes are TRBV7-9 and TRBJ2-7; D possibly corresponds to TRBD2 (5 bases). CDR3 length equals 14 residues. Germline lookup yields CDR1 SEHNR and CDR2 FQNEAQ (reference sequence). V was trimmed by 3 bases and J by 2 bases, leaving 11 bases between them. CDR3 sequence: CASSFSAGTYEQYF. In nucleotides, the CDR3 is TGTGCCAGCAGCTTCTCGGCCGGGACCTACGAGCAGTACTTC. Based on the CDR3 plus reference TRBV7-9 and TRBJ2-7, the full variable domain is DTGVSQNPRHKITKRGQNVTFRCDPISEHNRLYWYRQTLGQGPEFLTYFQNEAQLEKSRLLSDRFSAERPKGSFSTLEIQRTEQGDSAMYLCASSFSAGTYEQYFGPGTRLTVT.

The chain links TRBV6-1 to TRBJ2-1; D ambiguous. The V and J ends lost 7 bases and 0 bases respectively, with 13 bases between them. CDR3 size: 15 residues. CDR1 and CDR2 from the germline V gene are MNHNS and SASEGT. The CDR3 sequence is CASTSERHSYNEQFF. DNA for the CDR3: TGTGCCAGCACCTCGGAGCGTCACTCCTACAATGAGCAGTTCTTC.

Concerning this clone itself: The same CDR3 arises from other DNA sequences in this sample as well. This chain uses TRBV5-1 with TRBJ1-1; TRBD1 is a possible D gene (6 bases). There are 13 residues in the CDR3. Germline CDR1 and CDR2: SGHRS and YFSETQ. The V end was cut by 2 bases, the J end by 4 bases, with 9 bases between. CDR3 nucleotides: TGCGCCAGCAGCTTAGGGGGTTCCACTGAAGCTTTCTTT. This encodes CASSLGGSTEAFF.

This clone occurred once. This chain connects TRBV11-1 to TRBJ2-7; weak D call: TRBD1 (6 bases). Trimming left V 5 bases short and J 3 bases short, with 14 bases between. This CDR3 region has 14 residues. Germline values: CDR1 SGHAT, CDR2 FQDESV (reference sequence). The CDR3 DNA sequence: TGTGCCAGCAGCAGCCGGGACAACCTCTACGAGCAGTACTTC. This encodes CASSSRDNLYEQYF.

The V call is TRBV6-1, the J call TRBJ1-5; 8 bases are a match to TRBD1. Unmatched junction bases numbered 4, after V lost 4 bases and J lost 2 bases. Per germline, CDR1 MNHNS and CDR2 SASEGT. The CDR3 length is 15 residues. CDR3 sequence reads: CASSVQGAGNQPQHF. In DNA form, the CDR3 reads TGTGCCAGCAGTGTCCAGGGGGCCGGCAATCAGCCCCAGCATTTT.

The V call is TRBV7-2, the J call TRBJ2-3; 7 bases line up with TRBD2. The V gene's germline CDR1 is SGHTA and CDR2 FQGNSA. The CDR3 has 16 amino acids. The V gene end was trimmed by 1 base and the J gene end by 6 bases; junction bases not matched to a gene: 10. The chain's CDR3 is CASSLVGGRAADTQYF. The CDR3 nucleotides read TGTGCCAGCAGCTTAGTAGGTGGGAGGGCCGCGGATACGCAGTATTTT.

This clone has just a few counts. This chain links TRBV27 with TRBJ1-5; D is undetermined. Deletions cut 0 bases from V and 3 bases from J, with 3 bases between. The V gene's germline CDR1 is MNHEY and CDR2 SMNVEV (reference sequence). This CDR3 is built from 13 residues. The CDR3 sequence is CASSLSLNQPQHF. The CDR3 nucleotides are TGTGCCAGCAGTTTATCCCTCAATCAGCCCCAGCATTTT.

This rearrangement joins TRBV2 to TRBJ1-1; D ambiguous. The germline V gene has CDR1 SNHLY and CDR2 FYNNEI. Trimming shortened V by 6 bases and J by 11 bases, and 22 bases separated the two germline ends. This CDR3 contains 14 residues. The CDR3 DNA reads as TGTGCCAGCAGCGGGGTCAGAATGCCCGTGAATGCTTTCTTT. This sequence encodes CASSGVRMPVNAFF.

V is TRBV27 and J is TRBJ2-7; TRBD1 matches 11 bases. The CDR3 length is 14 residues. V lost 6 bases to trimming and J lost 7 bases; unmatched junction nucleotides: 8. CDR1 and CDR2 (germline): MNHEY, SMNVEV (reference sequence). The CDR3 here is CASRPGTGGSEQYF. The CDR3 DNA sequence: TGTGCCAGCAGACCCGGGACAGGGGGGTCTGAGCAGTACTTC.

CDR3 loop: CASSLGGRETQYF. The DNA of the CDR3 is TGTGCCAGCAGCTTAGGAGGCAGAGAGACCCAGTACTTC. This chain uses TRBV11-2 with TRBJ2-5; D is undetermined. CDR1 SGHAT and CDR2 FQNNGV come from the germline V gene. The CDR3 covers 13 residues. Deletions cut 1 base from V and 4 bases from J, with 7 bases between. Full variable domain (remainder filled in from reference TRBV11-2 and TRBJ2-5): EAGVAQSPRYKIIEKRQSVAFWCNPISGHATLYWYQQILGQGPKLLIQFQNNGVVDDSQLPKDRFSAERLKGVDSTLKIQPAKLEDSAVYLCASSLGGRETQYFGPGTRLLVL.

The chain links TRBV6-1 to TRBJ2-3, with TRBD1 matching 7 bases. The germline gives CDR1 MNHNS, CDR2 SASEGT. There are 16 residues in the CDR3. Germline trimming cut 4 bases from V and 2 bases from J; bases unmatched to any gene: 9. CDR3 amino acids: CASSVGTAPNTDTQYF. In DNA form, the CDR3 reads TGTGCCAGCAGTGTTGGGACAGCACCTAACACAGATACGCAGTATTTT.